This TCR beta chain was sequenced during a study of blood T cell repertoires in COVID-19. Across the whole study: Sources were T cells, B-cell-depleted T cells, or PBMCs; the material itself was cDNA or gDNA.

Data came from immunoSEQ multiplex PCR; TCRdb stores just in-frame clones and leaves some out. This sample has 250,000 or so clones, with around 86% found just once. Looked up from germline, CDR1 is GTSNPN and CDR2 is SVGIG (reference sequence). Trimming removed 6 bases from V and 5 bases from J, with 10 bases in between. The CDR3 totals 11 residues. The source of this sequence is a woman between 35 and 50 years old who had recovered from COVID-19. This chain joins TRBV30 and TRBJ1-1, with D hard to call. Input material: peripheral blood. CDR3 coding DNA: TGTGCCTGCGGCAGAGGGACTGAAGCTTTCTTT. It specifies CACGRGTEAFF. The entire variable domain, with the rest obtained from reference TRBV30 and TRBJ1-1, is as follows: SQTIHQWPATLVQPVGSPLSLECTVEGTSNPNLYWYRQAAGRGLQLLFYSVGIGQISSEVPQNLSASRPQDRQFILSSKKLLLSDSGFYLCACGRGTEAFFGQGTRLTVV.